This T cell receptor beta chain comes out of a study of T cell repertoires in cytomegalovirus infection. Study summary: Matching HLA type and CMV infection were both indicated by public TCR beta signatures. Whole-study results and caveats: Adding up the frequency of public TCR beta families identified people who carried CMV plus the relevant HLA. Ex vivo responses were dominated by HLA-C-restricted CMV-specific TCR beta clonotypes.

Looked up from germline, CDR1 is SGDLS and CDR2 is YYNGEE. The CDR3 runs to 15 residues. TCRdb ran MiXCR on the reads and lists one entry per CDR3 protein. The sample lists hundreds of thousands of distinct CDR3 sequences, roughly a third occurring once. A note on this clonotype: Its cognate antigen is unknown. One end of the junction fails to match germline, which may point to a read error.

The chain employs TRBV9 and TRBJ2-1; D assignment may be TRBD1 or TRBD2 (5 bases each). The receptor comes from a human donor in good health (CMV status not recorded). Some clones in this sample may be carry-over from other donors' samples. This specimen consisted of cultured CD8+ T cells from PBMCs, obtained from culture after CMV antigen stimulation. The DNA for the CDR3 is TGTGCCGGCAGCCTAAAGGCAGGGAGTTACAATGAGCAGTTCTTC. It translates to CAGSLKAGSYNEQFF. Supplemented by reference TRBV9 and TRBJ2-1, the full variable domain reads DSGVTQTPKHLITATGQRVTLRCSPRSGDLSVYWYQQSLDQGLQFLIQYYNGEERAKGNILERFSAQQFPDLHSELNLSSLELGDSALYFCAGSLKAGSYNEQFFGPGTRLTVL.